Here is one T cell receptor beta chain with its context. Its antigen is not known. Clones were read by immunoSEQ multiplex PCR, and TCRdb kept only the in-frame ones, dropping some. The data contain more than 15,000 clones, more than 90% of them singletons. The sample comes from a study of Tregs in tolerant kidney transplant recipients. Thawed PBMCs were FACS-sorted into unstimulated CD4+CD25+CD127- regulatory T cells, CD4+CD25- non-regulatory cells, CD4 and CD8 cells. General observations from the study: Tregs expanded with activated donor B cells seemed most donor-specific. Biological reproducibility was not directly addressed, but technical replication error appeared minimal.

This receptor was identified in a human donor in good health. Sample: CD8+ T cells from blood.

In DNA form, the CDR3 reads TGTGCCAGTAGTAACTCCGGTCGTGGGGGAGAGGGCACCGGGGAGCTGTTTTTT. Amino acid sequence: CASSNSGRGGEGTGELFF. J is TRBJ2-2 and V is TRBV19; either TRBD1 or TRBD2 may supply D (5 bases each). The CDR3 is 18 residues long. Germline V gene lookup returns CDR1 LNHDA and CDR2 SQIVND (reference sequence). Trimming stripped 4 bases from V and 4 bases from J, with 22 bases between.